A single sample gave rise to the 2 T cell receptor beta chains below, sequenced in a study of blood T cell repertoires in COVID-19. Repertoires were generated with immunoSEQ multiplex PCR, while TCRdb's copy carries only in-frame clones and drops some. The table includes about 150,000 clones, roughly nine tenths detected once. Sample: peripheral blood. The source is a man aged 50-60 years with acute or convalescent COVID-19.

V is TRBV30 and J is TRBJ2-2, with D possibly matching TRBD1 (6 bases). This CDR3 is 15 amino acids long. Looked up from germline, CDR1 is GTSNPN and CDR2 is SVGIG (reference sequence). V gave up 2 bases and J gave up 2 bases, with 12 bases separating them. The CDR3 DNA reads TGTGCCTGGAGTAGGTTGGGGGCTAACACCGGGGAGCTGTTTTTT. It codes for CAWSRLGANTGELFF.

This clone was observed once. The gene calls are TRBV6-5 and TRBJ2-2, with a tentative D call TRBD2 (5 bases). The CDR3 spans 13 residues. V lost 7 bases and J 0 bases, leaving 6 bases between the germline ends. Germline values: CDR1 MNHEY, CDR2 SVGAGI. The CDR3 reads CASIGANTGELFF. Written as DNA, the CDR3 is TGTGCCAGCATCGGGGCGAACACCGGGGAGCTGTTTTTT.